The T cell receptor beta chain described here comes from a study of T cell responses to AZD1222 COVID-19 vaccine. Points from the study as a whole: Mapped onto spike, vaccine-associated CD4 TCRs spanned it and were dominant at 160-218 and 743-854. Donors skewed white British and female; clonal diversity was possibly underestimated.

Some clones are missing from TCRdb's copy, which holds only in-frame ones; the method was immunoSEQ multiplex PCR. The sample yields more than 85,000 clones, about 87% seen once. CDR3 length: 13 residues. The germline V gene has CDR1 GTSNPN and CDR2 SVGIG (reference sequence). Trimming removed 3 bases from V and 4 bases from J, with 12 bases in between. This clone appeared a few times. What it binds is unknown. Material: peripheral blood, obtained on day 0 of AZD1222 vaccination. The clonotype originates from an adult in good health. The chain joins TRBV30 to TRBJ1-1; D possibly corresponds to TRBD1 (5 bases). The CDR3 DNA is TGTGCCTGGAGACGGGGGTTTACCACTGAAGCTTTCTTT. Protein: CAWRRGFTTEAFF. Using reference TRBV30 and TRBJ1-1 for the parts outside the CDR3, the full variable domain is SQTIHQWPATLVQPVGSPLSLECTVEGTSNPNLYWYRQAAGRGLQLLFYSVGIGQISSEVPQNLSASRPQDRQFILSSKKLLLSDSGFYLCAWRRGFTTEAFFGQGTRLTVV.